These 16 T cell receptor beta chains were sequenced from one sample in a study of T cell repertoires in cytomegalovirus infection (dated by TCRdb to the late 2010s). Antigen specificity for these receptors is unknown. These reads were obtained on an Illumina HiSeq 1500. TCRdb reprocessed the public reads (quality trimming at Q25 with fastp, clone calling with MiXCR) and kept in-frame beta chains. Identical CDR3 protein sequences are pooled into one entry, listed with their most common genes and DNA. The sample includes about 220,000 distinct CDR3 sequences, with 38% observed a single time. Together, the top ten hold more than 50% of the sample. The sample's treatment or condition label, in plain terms: in vitro stimulation with specific CMV peptide epitopes to enrich CMV-specific T cells. Here the sequenced sample was CD8+ T cells from cultured PBMCs, taken from culture after CMV antigen stimulation. The receptors were gathered from a human donor in good health (CMV status not recorded). Some clones in this sample may be carry-over from other donors' samples.

V and J are TRBV27 and TRBJ2-7; 9 nucleotides align to TRBD2. The V gene end was trimmed by 5 bases and the J gene end by 5 bases; junction bases not matched to a gene: 10. Germline-derived CDR1 and CDR2 are MNHEY and SMNVEV (reference sequence). The CDR3 totals 15 residues. CDR3 residues: CASSIAGAPRNEQYF. The CDR3 DNA reads as TGTGCCAGCAGTATAGCGGGAGCTCCTAGAAACGAGCAGTACTTC.

The chain uses TRBV7-6 and TRBJ1-2; D gene uncertain. V lost 5 bases, J lost 4 bases, and 11 bases lay in between. The CDR3 sequence is 13 residues long. Germline CDR1 is SGHVS and CDR2 is FNYEAQ. Here the CDR3 DNA reads TGTGCCAGCAGCCCTGGCGATTCCTATGGCTACACCTTC. This encodes CASSPGDSYGYTF.

The rearrangement links TRBV12-5 to TRBJ2-3, with D possibly TRBD1 on 5 matching bases. Per the germline V gene, CDR1 is LGHNT and CDR2 is FRNRAP. The CDR3 is made up of 18 amino acids. V was clipped by 4 bases and J by 0 bases, with 20 bases between them. The CDR3 is CASGSPRQTTSSTDTQYF. The CDR3 region has the DNA TGTGCTAGTGGTTCCCCTCGACAGACAACCTCTAGCACAGATACGCAGTATTTT. Filled out from reference TRBV12-5 and TRBJ2-3, the complete variable domain reads DARVTQTPRHKVTEMGQEVTMRCQPILGHNTVFWYRQTMMQGLELLAYFRNRAPLDDSGMPKDRFSAEMPDATLATLKIQPSEPRDSAVYFCASGSPRQTTSSTDTQYFGPGTRLTVL.

V usage is TRBV10-2 and J usage is TRBJ2-3; D not certain. This CDR3 is built from 11 residues. V was clipped by 3 bases and J by 9 bases, with 7 bases between them. In germline, CDR1 is WSHSY, CDR2 SAAADI. CDR3 sequence reads: CASSDPPTQYF. In DNA form, the CDR3 reads TGCGCCAGCAGTGACCCTCCGACGCAGTATTTT.

This clonotype was detected once. The chain uses TRBV27 and TRBJ1-5; D unresolved. CDR3 size: 15 residues. Per germline, CDR1 MNHEY and CDR2 SMNVEV (reference sequence). Trimming removed 3 bases from V and 3 bases from J, with 12 bases in between. As DNA, the CDR3 is TGTGCCAGCAGTTTGGGGAAGGGCAACAATCAGCCCCAGCATTTT. As protein: CASSLGKGNNQPQHF.

Remarks on this clonotype: Its ends do not fully match the called genes, so a read error is possible. J is TRBJ2-5 and V is TRBV4-1; a weak D match, TRBD2 (5 bases). Germline V gene lookup returns CDR1 MGHRA and CDR2 YSYEKL. The CDR3 loop spans 14 amino acids. The CDR3 region has the DNA TGTGCCAGCAGCCAAGATCGGAGGCAAGAGACCCAGTACTTC. As protein: CASSQDRRQETQYF.

The table lists this clonotype with a few counts. This rearrangement joins TRBV7-8 to TRBJ2-7; D gene uncertain. Trimming cost V 0 bases and J 3 bases, with 9 bases left between them. Germline V gives CDR1 SGHVS, CDR2 FQNEAQ. The CDR3 has 14 amino acids. CDR3 sequence reads: CASSLAGGYYEQYF. CDR3 DNA: TGTGCCAGCAGCTTAGCGGGCGGTTACTACGAGCAGTACTTC.

This clonotype has more than one count but fewer than ten. This chain links TRBV7-8 with TRBJ1-5; D uncertain. Germline values: CDR1 SGHVS, CDR2 FQNEAQ. With 1 base removed from V and 1 base from J, the gap between germline ends came to 11 bases. This CDR3 contains 16 residues. The CDR3 here is CASSLEVAGSNQPQHF. CDR3 DNA: TGTGCCAGCAGCTTAGAGGTGGCAGGCAGCAATCAGCCCCAGCATTTT.

This clonotype occurred a few times. The chain employs TRBV5-4 and TRBJ2-1, with 7 bases matching TRBD2. J lost 4 bases, V lost 2 bases, and 9 bases had no gene match. Germline assignment: CDR1 SGHNT and CDR2 YYREEE (reference sequence). This CDR3 region has 16 residues. In DNA form, the CDR3 reads TGTGCCAGCAGCTTTTCCGCGGGGGACCCATACAATGAGCAGTTCTTC. Amino acid sequence: CASSFSAGDPYNEQFF.

This sequence joins TRBV5-6 and TRBJ2-3; D is uncertain. Per germline, CDR1 SGHDT and CDR2 YYEEEE. The CDR3 spans 14 residues. V was cut by 2 bases and J by 0 bases, with 7 bases left in between. The CDR3 DNA sequence: TGTGCCAGCAGCTTAGCGCCAAGCACAGATACGCAGTATTTT. It is translated as CASSLAPSTDTQYF.

This clonotype was observed a few times. The rearrangement uses TRBV6-1 and TRBJ2-7, with TRBD1 identical over 8 bases. There are 16 residues in the CDR3. CDR1 is MNHNS, CDR2 SASEGT, per germline. V was clipped by 6 bases and J by 2 bases; unmatched bases: 12. The CDR3 here is CASSEGVPGQAYEQYF. The CDR3 DNA follows: TGTGCCAGCAGCGAGGGAGTCCCGGGACAGGCCTACGAGCAGTACTTC.

This clonotype showed up just a few times. The chain combines TRBV27 with TRBJ2-7; D remains unclear. The CDR3 has 13 amino acids. The V and J ends lost 0 bases and 1 base respectively, with 4 bases between them. Germline V lookup: CDR1 MNHEY, CDR2 SMNVEV (reference sequence). DNA of the CDR3: TGTGCCAGCAGTTTATCCAGATCCTACGAGCAGTACTTC. Translated, it gives CASSLSRSYEQYF.

This clonotype was picked up a small number of times. V is TRBV11-2 and J is TRBJ1-3; D not certain. CDR1 is SGHAT and CDR2 is FQNNGV in the germline V gene. The V gene lost 4 bases and the J gene lost 0 bases, with 22 bases spanning the gap. The CDR3 covers 19 residues. The CDR3 here is CASSYWVPETVDSGNTIYF. DNA for the CDR3: TGTGCCAGCAGCTATTGGGTCCCCGAGACGGTCGACTCTGGAAACACCATATATTTT.

The chain couples TRBV2 to TRBJ2-6, with a possible D match to TRBD1 (5 bases). CDR3 size: 19 residues. Germline CDR1 and CDR2: SNHLY and FYNNEI. The ends were cut back, 1 base at V and 0 bases at J, with 16 bases in the middle. CDR3 DNA sequence: TGTGCCAGCAGTGAAGGTCCGGCAGGGCTCTCCTCTGGGGCCAACGTCCTGACTTTC. This gives the protein CASSEGPAGLSSGANVLTF.

This chain joins TRBV15 and TRBJ2-3, with D possibly TRBD2 on 5 matching bases. CDR1 is LNHNV, CDR2 YYDKDF, per germline (reference sequence). The CDR3 is made up of 16 amino acids. With 0 bases removed from V and 2 bases from J, the gap between germline ends came to 12 bases. The CDR3 DNA is TGTGCCACCAGCAGAGAAGTGACTACCCCCACAGATACGCAGTATTTT. Encoded protein: CATSREVTTPTDTQYF.

The chain recombines TRBV9 with TRBJ2-3, with 9 bases matching TRBD2. Germline lookup yields CDR1 SGDLS and CDR2 YYNGEE. This CDR3 has 15 amino acids. Trimming cost V 0 bases and J 2 bases; bases outside gene matches: 1. The CDR3 bases are TGTGCCAGCAGCGTAGGACTAGCGGCCACAGATACGCAGTATTTT. It yields the protein CASSVGLAATDTQYF. Combining the CDR3 with reference TRBV9 and TRBJ2-3 gives the whole variable domain DSGVTQTPKHLITATGQRVTLRCSPRSGDLSVYWYQQSLDQGLQFLIQYYNGEERAKGNILERFSAQQFPDLHSELNLSSLELGDSALYFCASSVGLAATDTQYFGPGTRLTVL.